The 4 T cell receptor beta chains below all came from one sample that was sequenced in a study of T-cell memory formation after mild COVID-19. Via MiXCR, TCRdb re-called the 5' RACE reads, giving one row per CDR3 protein. The sample carries around 200,000 distinct CDR3 sequences, around 27% recorded once. The sample was PBMCs or a T cell subset sorted from them (not recorded which). These receptors were taken from an adult woman who had mild COVID-19 (a few samples of this study predate the infection). Cell type and time point are not known.

This chain uses TRBV12-3 or TRBV12-4 with TRBJ1-5; D not certain. The CDR3 runs to 13 residues. V was shortened by 7 bases and J by 5 bases, with 12 bases between the two germline ends. CDR3 sequence: CASTRGNYQPQHF. In nucleotides, the CDR3 is TGTGCCAGCACCCGAGGGAATTATCAGCCCCAGCATTTT.

This CDR3 reads CASSLPELAGAYNEQFF. The CDR3 DNA reads TGTGCCAGCAGCTTACCAGAACTAGCGGGAGCCTACAATGAGCAGTTCTTC. This chain connects TRBV7-6 to TRBJ2-1; 11 nucleotides agree with TRBD2. V shed 2 bases, J shed 2 bases, and the junction held 5 bases outside the gene matches. The CDR3 length is 17 residues. Germline assignment: CDR1 SGHVS and CDR2 FNYEAQ. Drawing the rest from reference TRBV7-6 and TRBJ2-1, the complete variable domain is GAGVSQSPRYKVTKRGQDVALRCDPISGHVSLYWYRQALGQGPEFLTYFNYEAQQDKSGLPNDRFSAERPEGSISTLTIQRTEQRDSAMYRCASSLPELAGAYNEQFFGPGTRLTVL.

The chain is built from TRBV4-2 and TRBJ2-4; D gene ambiguous. Germline CDR1 LGHNA, CDR2 YNFKEQ. The CDR3 contains 12 residues. V lost 8 bases and J lost 0, with 5 bases in between. CDR3 protein: CASGIAKNIQYF. For the CDR3, the DNA is TGTGCCAGCGGAATAGCCAAAAACATTCAGTACTTC.

The V and J genes are TRBV12-3 or TRBV12-4 and TRBJ2-1, with D possibly TRBD2 on 5 matching bases. The CDR3 runs to 15 residues. Trimming stripped 3 bases from V and 4 bases from J, with 13 bases between. The CDR3 reads CASSLSSHLYNEQFF. The CDR3 region has the DNA TGTGCCAGCAGTTTGTCTAGCCATCTGTACAATGAGCAGTTCTTC.